This paragraph reports one TCR beta chain. Antigen unknown. Diagnostic decisions used clinical symptoms, serum thyroxine and TRAb, thyroid ultrasound and orbital computed tomography. These data are taken from a study of T cells in Graves' hyperthyroidism and ophthalmopathy. General study findings and limits: Blood shared most expanded thyroid clonotypes above 0.001.

The CDR3 is made up of 15 amino acids. Germline values: CDR1 LGHDT, CDR2 YNNKEL (reference sequence). V lost 1 base to trimming and J lost 5 bases; unmatched junction nucleotides: 8. TCR beta CDR3 regions were amplified from RNA transcripts. When the TCR CDR3 underwent first-round RT-PCR, the HTBI primer set was used. TCRdb re-called the multiplex PCR reads through MiXCR, storing one row per CDR3 protein. The top ten clones hold about 29% of a sample with 200,000 to 300,000 distinct CDR3 sequences, about a sixth of them seen once. The rearrangement joins TRBV3-1 to TRBJ2-7; 7 nucleotides agree with TRBD2. Source material: blood. This TCR came from a woman younger than 35 with Graves' ophthalmopathy. The CDR3 reads CASSQARNGGDEQYF. CDR3 coding DNA: TGTGCCAGCAGCCAAGCCCGTAATGGGGGGGACGAGCAGTACTTC.